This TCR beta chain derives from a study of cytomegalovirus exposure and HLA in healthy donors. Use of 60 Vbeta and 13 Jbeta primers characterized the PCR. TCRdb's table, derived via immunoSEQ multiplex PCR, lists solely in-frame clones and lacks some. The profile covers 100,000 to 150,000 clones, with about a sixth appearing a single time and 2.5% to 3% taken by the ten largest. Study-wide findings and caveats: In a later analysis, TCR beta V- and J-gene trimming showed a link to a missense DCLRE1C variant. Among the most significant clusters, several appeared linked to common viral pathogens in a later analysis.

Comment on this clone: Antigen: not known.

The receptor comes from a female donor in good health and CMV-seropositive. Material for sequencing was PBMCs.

The CDR3 bases are TGTGCCAGCAGTTTAAGTGTTGTGGGACAGGGATATGGCTACACCTTC. Protein sequence: CASSLSVVGQGYGYTF. This rearrangement joins TRBV27 to TRBJ1-2; 9 bases fit TRBD1. The CDR3 extends over 16 amino acids. Per the germline V gene, CDR1 is MNHEY and CDR2 is SMNVEV (reference sequence). V was clipped by 2 bases and J by 5 bases; unmatched bases: 9.